This T cell receptor (beta chain) was identified in a study of cytomegalovirus exposure and HLA in healthy donors. Points from the study as a whole: Reportedly, cytomegalovirus status was diagnosed with high sensitivity and specificity. While the bulk of TCR sequences proved rare, some public TCRs turned up in many donors. There were a few CMV-associated chains whose specificity for CMV antigens was confirmed in vitro.

The germline V gene encodes CDR1 SGHTA and CDR2 FQGNSA. With 0 bases removed from V and 7 bases from J, the gap between germline ends came to 7 bases. The length of the CDR3 is 12 residues. Separate from the approximately 700-subject first cohort was the roughly 120-subject validation cohort, to which the donors belonged. Clones were sequenced by immunoSEQ multiplex PCR, and TCRdb holds only the in-frame ones, with some missing. The repertoire holds under 150,000 clones, with 70% to 90% as singletons. Notes on this clone: Its target is not known.

What was sequenced was PBMCs. The receptor comes from a young woman in good health and CMV-seronegative. This sequence joins TRBV7-2 and TRBJ2-7; D unclear. The CDR3 DNA sequence: TGTGCCAGCAGCTTAGCGCCGGTAGAGCAGTACTTC. It yields the protein CASSLAPVEQYF.